This TCR beta chain was found in a study of cytomegalovirus exposure and HLA in healthy donors. A single count supports this clone. Germline CDR1 is SGHAT and CDR2 is FQNNGV. CDR3 length equals 15 residues. With 1 base clipped from V and 1 base from J, the junction kept 0 bases outside the gene matches. Some clones are missing from TCRdb's copy, which holds only in-frame ones; the method was immunoSEQ multiplex PCR. Among some 140,000 clones listed, about 82% were seen once. The sequence came from a human donor in good health. The sample taken for sequencing was PBMCs. V usage is TRBV11-2 and J usage is TRBJ1-2, with 10 bases matching TRBD1. DNA for the CDR3: TGTGCCAGCAGCTTAGGGGACAGGGGTAACTATGGCTACACCTTC. Protein sequence: CASSLGDRGNYGYTF.